This TCR beta chain emerged from a study of T cell responses to AZD1222 COVID-19 vaccine. Clones were sequenced by immunoSEQ multiplex PCR, and TCRdb holds only the in-frame ones, with some missing. The sample consists of under 150,000 clones, approximately 90% of them appearing once. With 4 bases removed from V and 1 base from J, the gap between germline ends came to 4 bases. The CDR3 totals 12 residues. Germline CDR1 is SGHRS and CDR2 is YFSETQ. The material sequenced was peripheral blood, taken on day 0 of AZD1222 vaccination. V usage is TRBV5-1 and J usage is TRBJ2-3; D is ambiguous. The source is an adult in good health. CDR3 loop: CASSGRTDTQYF. The CDR3 region has the DNA TGCGCCAGCAGCGGACGCACAGATACGCAGTATTTT. The variable domain in full, completed from reference TRBV5-1 and TRBJ2-3, reads KAGVTQTPRYLIKTRGQQVTLSCSPISGHRSVSWYQQTPGQGLQFLFEYFSETQRNKGNFPGRFSGRQFSNSRSEMNVSTLELGDSALYLCASSGRTDTQYFGPGTRLTVL.